Presented here are 5 T cell receptor beta chains from one specimen sequenced in a study of blood T cell repertoires in COVID-19. Sequencing used immunoSEQ multiplex PCR; TCRdb keeps in-frame clones, though not all of them. Among 60,000 to 70,000 clones listed, 85% were seen once. What was sequenced was peripheral blood. The source of these receptors is an older man with acute or convalescent COVID-19.

The chain recombines TRBV30 with TRBJ2-7; TRBD1 aligns across 11 bases. V gave up 0 bases and J gave up 3 bases; unmatched junction bases: 4. This CDR3 has 15 amino acids. Germline V gives CDR1 GTSNPN, CDR2 SVGIG (reference sequence). CDR3 loop: CAWSVDRGPHYEQYF. As DNA, the CDR3 is TGTGCCTGGAGTGTGGACAGGGGGCCGCACTACGAGCAGTACTTC.

The V gene is TRBV5-1, the J gene TRBJ2-7, with a possible D match to TRBD2 (6 bases). CDR1 SGHRS and CDR2 YFSETQ come from the germline V gene. Between the trimmed V and J ends, which lost 4 bases and 3 bases, there was a span of 17 bases. CDR3 size: 15 residues. For the CDR3, the DNA is TGCGCCAGCAGCCCGGCCGGGACTGCAAACTACGAGCAGTACTTC. Its protein is CASSPAGTANYEQYF.

This rearrangement joins TRBV3-1 (or the pseudogene TRBV3-2) to TRBJ1-2, with TRBD1 identical over 10 bases. With 3 bases clipped from V and 5 bases from J, the junction kept 6 bases outside the gene matches. Per the germline V gene, CDR1 is LGHDT and CDR2 is YNNKEL (reference sequence). The CDR3 is 15 residues long. The CDR3 sequence is CASSQGQGSYYGYTF. For the CDR3, the DNA is TGTGCCAGCAGCCAGGGACAGGGGTCCTATTATGGCTACACCTTC.

V gene TRBV29-1 combines with J gene TRBJ2-3, with D unresolved. V shed 3 bases and J shed 2 bases, with 6 bases lying between them. The CDR3 runs 12 residues. The germline V gene has CDR1 SQVTM and CDR2 ANQGSEA. The CDR3 reads CSVDRITDTQYF. In DNA, the CDR3 is TGCAGCGTTGACAGGATCACAGATACGCAGTATTTT.

CDR3 protein: CASSFSPGTSGRIGTYEQYF. The CDR3 DNA sequence: TGTGCCAGCAGTTTCTCCCCCGGGACTAGCGGGAGAATAGGAACCTACGAGCAGTACTTC. The genes are TRBV6-2 or TRBV6-3 and TRBJ2-7; 14 bases line up with TRBD2. The J segment lost 2 bases and the V segment lost 4 bases, leaving 16 bases of the junction unmatched. This CDR3 is built from 20 residues. The V gene's germline CDR1 is MNHEY and CDR2 SVGEGT.